Listed below are T cell receptor beta chains from one sample, sequenced in a study of CD8 T cells in Susac syndrome. TCRdb called the immunoSEQ multiplex PCR reads again in MiXCR, with one record for every CDR3 protein. The data contain a few hundred thousand distinct CDR3 sequences, 85% to 95% of them singletons. Sequencing used CD4+ T cells from PBMCs. Receptors originate from a human donor with multiple sclerosis. The CDR3 runs from the conserved cysteine through the conserved F or W. A D gene is named only where the DNA matches it firmly. Clone size, where shown, is once, few, many, or a class for clones that have expanded.

DNA: TGTGCCAGCAGCGTAGAAGGTTTAGCGGGGGGGCCTTCCGTCGCCGGGGAGCTGTTTTTT
CDR3: CASSVEGLAGGPSVAGELFF
D: TRBD2
size: NA
V: TRBV9
J: TRBJ2-2

DNA: TGTGCCAGCAGCCCCGACAGGTTGGGCACTGAAGCTTTCTTT
CDR3: CASSPDRLGTEAFF
D: NA
size: NA
V: TRBV6-5
J: TRBJ1-1

DNA: TGCAGTGCCCTATCAGGGTGGGGCTACACCTTC
CDR3: CSALSGWGYTF
D: NA
size: NA
V: TRBV20-1
J: TRBJ1-2

DNA: TGTGCCAGCAGCGTAGCTGTGGGTTTGGAGGGCTACACCTTC
CDR3: CASSVAVGLEGYTF
D: NA
size: NA
V: TRBV9
J: TRBJ1-2

DNA: TGTGCCGGTCTCCCCAAACCTCGGACTGACAATGAGCAGTTCTTC
CDR3: CAGLPKPRTDNEQFF
D: NA
size: NA
V: TRBV30
J: TRBJ2-1

DNA: TGTGCCAGTAGCCCTTCGGGACAGGGCTTGAACTATGGCTACACCTTC
CDR3: CASSPSGQGLNYGYTF
D: TRBD1
size: NA
V: TRBV19
J: TRBJ1-2

DNA: TGTGCCAGCAGTTTAGCAGCAGGGATTGGGGGCAATCAGCCCCAGCATTTT
CDR3: CASSLAAGIGGNQPQHF
D: NA
size: NA
V: TRBV12-3/TRBV12-4
J: TRBJ1-5

DNA: TGTGCCAGCAGGGGACAGGGAGGAGAGACCCAGTACTTC
CDR3: CASRGQGGETQYF
D: TRBD1
size: NA
V: TRBV2
J: TRBJ2-5

DNA: TGTGCCAGCAGTCAAGGGGCAGTTGGGCAAGAGACCCAGTACTTC
CDR3: CASSQGAVGQETQYF
D: NA
size: NA
V: TRBV27
J: TRBJ2-5

DNA: TGTGCCAGCGTAGCGGGGGCTAACTATGGCTACACCTTC
CDR3: CASVAGANYGYTF
D: NA
size: once
V: TRBV12-3/TRBV12-4
J: TRBJ1-2

DNA: TGTGCCAGCAGTTACTCCCAGCTATATGGCTACACCTTC
CDR3: CASSYSQLYGYTF
D: NA
size: NA
V: TRBV6-6
J: TRBJ1-2

DNA: TGCGCCAGCAGCCAAGAAGGAGGGCTTCAACAGCCCCAGCATTTT
CDR3: CASSQEGGLQQPQHF
D: NA
size: once
V: TRBV4-1
J: TRBJ1-5

DNA: TGCGCCAGCAGCTTGGTAGCGGGGGCGCACAATGAGCAGTTCTTC
CDR3: CASSLVAGAHNEQFF
D: TRBD2
size: NA
V: TRBV5-1
J: TRBJ2-1

DNA: TGTGCTAGCAGCTTAGACGTTTACAATGAGCAGTTCTTC
CDR3: CASSLDVYNEQFF
D: NA
size: NA
V: TRBV7-7
J: TRBJ2-1

DNA: TGTGCCTGGACGACCCTATCCAGCACAGATACGCAGTATTTT
CDR3: CAWTTLSSTDTQYF
D: NA
size: NA
V: TRBV30
J: TRBJ2-3

DNA: TGTGCCACTGAGCGGGGCGGTAGCACAGATACGCAGTATTTT
CDR3: CATERGGSTDTQYF
D: TRBD2
size: NA
V: TRBV5-4
J: TRBJ2-3

DNA: TGTGCCTGGAGGGGACGACTAGCGGGGGGCACAGATACGCAGTATTTT
CDR3: CAWRGRLAGGTDTQYF
D: TRBD2
size: NA
V: TRBV30
J: TRBJ2-3

DNA: TGCAGTGCGGTTGACAGGGGGCGTTATTCACCCCTCCACTTT
CDR3: CSAVDRGRYSPLHF
D: TRBD1
size: NA
V: TRBV20-1
J: TRBJ1-6

DNA: TGCAGCGTTGAACGGGAAGGGAATACGCAGTATTTT
CDR3: CSVEREGNTQYF
D: NA
size: once
V: TRBV29-1
J: TRBJ2-3

DNA: TGTGCCAGCAGTGGCTTGTTCAATGAGCAGTTCTTC
CDR3: CASSGLFNEQFF
D: NA
size: NA
V: TRBV2
J: TRBJ2-1

DNA: TGTGCCTGGAGTGTAGGGGAGTCGGATGGCTACACCTTC
CDR3: CAWSVGESDGYTF
D: NA
size: NA
V: TRBV30
J: TRBJ1-2

DNA: TGTGCCTGGAGTGTAATGGGGAGCGAAAAACTGTTTTTT
CDR3: CAWSVMGSEKLFF
D: NA
size: NA
V: TRBV30
J: TRBJ1-4

DNA: TGCAGTGCTAGAGGAGCGAGTAGCAATCAGCCCCAGCATTTT
CDR3: CSARGASSNQPQHF
D: NA
size: NA
V: TRBV20-1
J: TRBJ1-5

DNA: TGCAGTGCTATTTTAAGAGAAAAACTGTTTTTT
CDR3: CSAILREKLFF
D: NA
size: NA
V: TRBV20-1
J: TRBJ1-4

DNA: TGCAGCGTCCTACTAGCGGGGCTTGTGGGCGAGCAGTACTTC
CDR3: CSVLLAGLVGEQYF
D: TRBD2
size: NA
V: TRBV29-1
J: TRBJ2-7

DNA: TGTGCCTGGGCACAGAGCTCCTACGAGCAGTACTTC
CDR3: CAWAQSSYEQYF
D: NA
size: NA
V: TRBV30
J: TRBJ2-7

DNA: TGCAGTGCTAGCGCAGGGGGCAACTATGGCTACACCTTC
CDR3: CSASAGGNYGYTF
D: TRBD1
size: NA
V: TRBV20-1
J: TRBJ1-2

DNA: TGTGCCAGCAGCTTGGTTGGGACAGAAGAGGCTTTCTTT
CDR3: CASSLVGTEEAFF
D: TRBD1
size: once
V: TRBV5-4
J: TRBJ1-1

DNA: TGTGCCAGCAGCTTATACACTAGCCCCCTCTACAATGAGCAGTTCTTC
CDR3: CASSLYTSPLYNEQFF
D: NA
size: NA
V: TRBV7-3
J: TRBJ2-1

DNA: TGCAGCGTAAGCGTCCAAGAGACCCAGTACTTC
CDR3: CSVSVQETQYF
D: NA
size: NA
V: TRBV29-1
J: TRBJ2-5

DNA: TGCAGCCTTGGGGACAGGCGTTTCGATACGCAGTATTTT
CDR3: CSLGDRRFDTQYF
D: TRBD1
size: NA
V: TRBV29-1
J: TRBJ2-3

DNA: TGCAGCGTGGAGGACAGGGGGTCGAACTATGGCTACACCTTC
CDR3: CSVEDRGSNYGYTF
D: TRBD1
size: NA
V: TRBV29-1
J: TRBJ1-2

DNA: TGTGCCAGCAGGAAGAAGGACGGGCCCCAGCATTTT
CDR3: CASRKKDGPQHF
D: NA
size: NA
V: TRBV12-3/TRBV12-4
J: TRBJ1-5

DNA: TGTGCCAGCAGTAGGACCGAGACCCAGTACTTC
CDR3: CASSRTETQYF
D: NA
size: NA
V: TRBV12-3/TRBV12-4
J: TRBJ2-5

DNA: TGTGCCTGGAGTGTTCGGTGGGGTGGCTATGGCTACACCTTC
CDR3: CAWSVRWGGYGYTF
D: NA
size: NA
V: TRBV30
J: TRBJ1-2

DNA: TGTGCCACCAGTGATCATACAGAGGCCGCGGAGACCCAGTACTTC
CDR3: CATSDHTEAAETQYF
D: NA
size: NA
V: TRBV24-1
J: TRBJ2-5

DNA: TGCAGTGCCCGTCCTGCGGGACGGGCCTACAATGAGCAGTTCTTC
CDR3: CSARPAGRAYNEQFF
D: NA
size: NA
V: TRBV20-1
J: TRBJ2-1

DNA: TGTGCCAGCAGTTTATGGGGAAGCAATGAGCAGTTCTTC
CDR3: CASSLWGSNEQFF
D: NA
size: NA
V: TRBV12-3/TRBV12-4
J: TRBJ2-1

DNA: TGTGCCAGCAGCCAAGACGTAAACCCAAGTACGCAGTATTTT
CDR3: CASSQDVNPSTQYF
D: NA
size: once
V: TRBV3-1
J: TRBJ2-3

DNA: TGCAGCGTGGGGACAGGGGTTAATCCAGAGACCCAGTACTTC
CDR3: CSVGTGVNPETQYF
D: TRBD1
size: once
V: TRBV29-1
J: TRBJ2-5

DNA: TGCAGTGCTAGAGATAAGTTGCACTCGCCGTATTTT
CDR3: CSARDKLHSPYF
D: NA
size: NA
V: TRBV20-1
J: TRBJ2-3

DNA: TGCAGCGTTGATCGAGGCGGGGGGGGCAATGAGCAGTTCTTC
CDR3: CSVDRGGGGNEQFF
D: TRBD2
size: NA
V: TRBV29-1
J: TRBJ2-1

DNA: TGCAGTGCCAGGGACAGGGCCGACCAAGCTTTCTTT
CDR3: CSARDRADQAFF
D: TRBD1
size: NA
V: TRBV20-1
J: TRBJ1-1

DNA: TGTGCCAGCAGTTTAGCAGGGCCTGGAAACACCATATATTTT
CDR3: CASSLAGPGNTIYF
D: NA
size: NA
V: TRBV12-3/TRBV12-4
J: TRBJ1-3

DNA: TGTGCCAGCAGTTTAGCATCGGGCGGAGCCCAGCATTTT
CDR3: CASSLASGGAQHF
D: NA
size: NA
V: TRBV12-3/TRBV12-4
J: TRBJ1-5

DNA: TGCAGCGGTGGGACCTTCTCCTACAATGAGCAGTTCTTC
CDR3: CSGGTFSYNEQFF
D: NA
size: NA
V: TRBV29-1
J: TRBJ2-1

DNA: TGTGCCAGCAGCTTCGGGGACACTGAAGCTTTCTTT
CDR3: CASSFGDTEAFF
D: NA
size: few
V: TRBV7-3
J: TRBJ1-1

DNA: TGTGCCATCAGTGATGGTCGGGCTAGCGGCTACGAGCAGTACTTC
CDR3: CAISDGRASGYEQYF
D: TRBD2
size: NA
V: TRBV10-3
J: TRBJ2-7

DNA: TGCAGTGCTAGAGAACTGGGGGCGGGCTATGGCTACACCTTC
CDR3: CSARELGAGYGYTF
D: NA
size: once
V: TRBV20-1
J: TRBJ1-2

DNA: TGTGCCAGCAGCAAAACGACAGGGAGGAACACTGAAGCTTTCTTT
CDR3: CASSKTTGRNTEAFF
D: TRBD1
size: NA
V: TRBV7-2
J: TRBJ1-1

DNA: TGTGCCAGCAGCTTTCAAGCGGGGGCCACCAATGAGCAGTTCTTC
CDR3: CASSFQAGATNEQFF
D: TRBD2
size: NA
V: TRBV7-9
J: TRBJ2-1

DNA: TGTGCCAGCAGGTCCGACAGGATCTATGGCTACACCTTC
CDR3: CASRSDRIYGYTF
D: NA
size: NA
V: TRBV12-3/TRBV12-4
J: TRBJ1-2

DNA: TGCAGCGTTGAAAAGGGGGCTTATGGCTACACCTTC
CDR3: CSVEKGAYGYTF
D: TRBD1
size: NA
V: TRBV29-1
J: TRBJ1-2

DNA: TGCGCCACCACGATTGGTCGGGGGGCAAGGTCAGATACGCAGTATTTT
CDR3: CATTIGRGARSDTQYF
D: NA
size: NA
V: TRBV5-1
J: TRBJ2-3

DNA: TGCAGTGCTAGGCGCGGGGGGCGTTACACAGATACGCAGTATTTT
CDR3: CSARRGGRYTDTQYF
D: TRBD2
size: NA
V: TRBV20-1
J: TRBJ2-3

DNA: TGTGCCAGCAGCTTAGGCCTTAACACCGGGGAGCTGTTTTTT
CDR3: CASSLGLNTGELFF
D: NA
size: NA
V: TRBV7-3
J: TRBJ2-2

DNA: TGTGCCGCCCAAGGGGGGTCCTACGAGCAGTACTTC
CDR3: CAAQGGSYEQYF
D: NA
size: once
V: TRBV10-3
J: TRBJ2-7

DNA: TGTGCCAGCAGGAAACAGGGGGCCTCCTACAATGAGCAGTTCTTC
CDR3: CASRKQGASYNEQFF
D: TRBD1
size: NA
V: TRBV11-2
J: TRBJ2-1

DNA: TGCAGTGCTTCCTGGAAAGCGGGGAATCATCCCTACGAGCAGTACTTC
CDR3: CSASWKAGNHPYEQYF
D: TRBD2
size: once
V: TRBV20-1
J: TRBJ2-7

DNA: TGTGCCAGCAGCCAAGATTTCGGGTCAAGTAACTATGGCTACACCTTC
CDR3: CASSQDFGSSNYGYTF
D: NA
size: NA
V: TRBV3-1
J: TRBJ1-2